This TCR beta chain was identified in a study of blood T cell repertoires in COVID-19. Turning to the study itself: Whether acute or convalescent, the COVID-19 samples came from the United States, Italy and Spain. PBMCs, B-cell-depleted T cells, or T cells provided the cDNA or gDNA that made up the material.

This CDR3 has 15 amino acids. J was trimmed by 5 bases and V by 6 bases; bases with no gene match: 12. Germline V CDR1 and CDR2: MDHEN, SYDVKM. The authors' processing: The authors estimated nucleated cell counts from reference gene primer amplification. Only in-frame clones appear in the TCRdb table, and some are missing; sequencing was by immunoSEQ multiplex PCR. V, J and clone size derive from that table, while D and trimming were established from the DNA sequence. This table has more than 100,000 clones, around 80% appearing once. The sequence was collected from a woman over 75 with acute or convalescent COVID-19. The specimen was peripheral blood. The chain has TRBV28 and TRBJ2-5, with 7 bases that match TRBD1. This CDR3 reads CASSPRRGGRETQYF. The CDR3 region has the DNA TGTGCCAGCAGCCCTAGGAGAGGGGGCAGGGAGACCCAGTACTTC.